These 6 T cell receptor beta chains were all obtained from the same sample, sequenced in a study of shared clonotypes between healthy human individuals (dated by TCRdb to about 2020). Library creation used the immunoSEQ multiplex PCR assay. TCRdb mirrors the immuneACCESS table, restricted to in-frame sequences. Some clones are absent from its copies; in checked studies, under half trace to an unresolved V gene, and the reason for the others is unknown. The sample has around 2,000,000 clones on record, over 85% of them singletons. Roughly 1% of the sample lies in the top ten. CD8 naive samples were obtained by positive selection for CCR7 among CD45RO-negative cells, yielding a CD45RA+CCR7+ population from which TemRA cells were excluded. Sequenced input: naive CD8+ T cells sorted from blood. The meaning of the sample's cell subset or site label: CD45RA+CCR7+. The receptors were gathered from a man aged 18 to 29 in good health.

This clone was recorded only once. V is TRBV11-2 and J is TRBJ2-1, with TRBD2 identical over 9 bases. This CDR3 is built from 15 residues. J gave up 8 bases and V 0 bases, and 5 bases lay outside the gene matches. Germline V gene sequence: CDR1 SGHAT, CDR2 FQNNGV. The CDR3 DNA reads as TGTGCCAGCAGCTTAGATCTTAGCGGGGGCGATGAGCAGTTCTTC. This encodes CASSLDLSGGDEQFF.

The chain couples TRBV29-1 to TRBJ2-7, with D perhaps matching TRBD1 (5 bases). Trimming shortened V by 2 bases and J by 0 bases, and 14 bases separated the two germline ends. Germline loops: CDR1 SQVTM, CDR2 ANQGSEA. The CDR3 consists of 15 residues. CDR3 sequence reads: CSVETTATSSYEQYF. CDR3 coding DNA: TGCAGCGTTGAAACGACAGCTACAAGCTCCTACGAGCAGTACTTC.

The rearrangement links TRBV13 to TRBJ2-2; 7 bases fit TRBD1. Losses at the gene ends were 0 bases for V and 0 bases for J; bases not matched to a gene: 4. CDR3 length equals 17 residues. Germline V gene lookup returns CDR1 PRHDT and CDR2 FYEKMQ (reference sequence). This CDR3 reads CASSLGEGTANTGELFF. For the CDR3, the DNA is TGTGCCAGCAGCTTAGGTGAGGGGACAGCGAACACCGGGGAGCTGTTTTTT.

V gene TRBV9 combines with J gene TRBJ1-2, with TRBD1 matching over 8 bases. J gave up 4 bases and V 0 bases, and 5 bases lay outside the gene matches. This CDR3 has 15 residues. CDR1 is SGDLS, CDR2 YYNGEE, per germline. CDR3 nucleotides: TGTGCCAGCAGCGTAGGCGTAACAGGGGGCTATGGCTACACCTTC. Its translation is CASSVGVTGGYGYTF. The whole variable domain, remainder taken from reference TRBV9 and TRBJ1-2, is DSGVTQTPKHLITATGQRVTLRCSPRSGDLSVYWYQQSLDQGLQFLIQYYNGEERAKGNILERFSAQQFPDLHSELNLSSLELGDSALYFCASSVGVTGGYGYTFGSGTRLTVV.

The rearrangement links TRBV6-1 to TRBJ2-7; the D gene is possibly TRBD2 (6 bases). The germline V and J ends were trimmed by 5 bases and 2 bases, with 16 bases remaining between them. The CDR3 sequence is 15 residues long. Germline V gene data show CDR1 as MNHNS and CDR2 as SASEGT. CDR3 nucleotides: TGTGCCAGCAGTAACGGACCGGGGGAAACCTACGAGCAGTACTTC. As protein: CASSNGPGETYEQYF.

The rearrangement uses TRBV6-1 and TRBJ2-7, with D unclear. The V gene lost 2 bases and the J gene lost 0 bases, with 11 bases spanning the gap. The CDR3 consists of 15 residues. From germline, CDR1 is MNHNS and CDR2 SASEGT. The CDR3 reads CASSELTFSSYEQYF. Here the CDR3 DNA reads TGTGCCAGCAGTGAACTTACGTTCAGCTCCTACGAGCAGTACTTC.